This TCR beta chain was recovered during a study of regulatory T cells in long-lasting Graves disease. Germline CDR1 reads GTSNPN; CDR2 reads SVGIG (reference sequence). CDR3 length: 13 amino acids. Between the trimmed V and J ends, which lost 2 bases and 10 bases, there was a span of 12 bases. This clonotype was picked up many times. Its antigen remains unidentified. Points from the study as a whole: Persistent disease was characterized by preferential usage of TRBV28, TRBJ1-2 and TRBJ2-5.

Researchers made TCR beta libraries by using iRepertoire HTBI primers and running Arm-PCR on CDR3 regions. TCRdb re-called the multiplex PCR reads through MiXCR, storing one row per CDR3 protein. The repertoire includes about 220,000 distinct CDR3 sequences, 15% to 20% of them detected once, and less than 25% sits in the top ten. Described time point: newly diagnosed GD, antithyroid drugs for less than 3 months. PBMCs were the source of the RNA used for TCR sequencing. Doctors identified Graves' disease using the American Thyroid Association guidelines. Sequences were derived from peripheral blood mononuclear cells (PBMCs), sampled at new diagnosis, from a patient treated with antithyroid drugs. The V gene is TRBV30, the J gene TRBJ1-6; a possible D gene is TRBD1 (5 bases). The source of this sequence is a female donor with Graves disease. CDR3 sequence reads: CAWSHGGRSPLHF. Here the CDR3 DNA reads TGTGCCTGGAGTCACGGGGGTCGATCACCCCTCCACTTT.